The 9 T cell receptor beta chains reported below all come from one sample, sequenced in a study of shared clonotypes between healthy human individuals (dated by TCRdb to about 2020). The library was made by the immunoSEQ multiplex PCR assay. In TCRdb, the immuneACCESS table is reduced to in-frame sequences with V and J assigned. These tables do not hold every clone; where another copy was compared, an unresolved V gene accounts for under half, and the others remain unexplained. The table for this sample lists some 300,000 clones; roughly 70% of them were counted only once. The biggest ten clones account for 8% to 13% of the sample. The sample consisted of memory CD4+ T cells sorted from blood. Read against the paper, the sample's cell subset or site label means: CD45RA-negative fraction. These receptors originate from a man aged 25-45 years in good health.

V and J are TRBV9 and TRBJ2-5, with 7 bases aligning to TRBD2. V lost 9 bases and J lost 4; bases outside the gene matches: 21. The CDR3 runs 17 residues. Germline CDR1 and CDR2: SGDLS and YYNGEE. The CDR3 sequence is CAIPITGEGMGPETQYF. The CDR3 DNA reads TGTGCCATACCGATTACGGGGGAGGGGATGGGTCCAGAGACCCAGTACTTC.

This clone has a handful of counts. This rearrangement joins TRBV2 to TRBJ2-7, with D maybe TRBD1 (6 bases). The ends were cut back, 6 bases at V and 2 bases at J, with 14 bases in the middle. The CDR3 spans 14 residues. Per germline, CDR1 SNHLY and CDR2 FYNNEI. The CDR3: CASREQGMTYEQYF. The CDR3 nucleotides read TGTGCCAGCAGAGAACAGGGAATGACCTACGAGCAGTACTTC.

There are a few counts of this clone. This chain connects TRBV7-2 to TRBJ2-2, with D perhaps matching TRBD2 (5 bases). V was cut by 2 bases and J by 4 bases, with 11 bases left in between. Germline values: CDR1 SGHTA, CDR2 FQGNSA. The CDR3 has 15 residues. In nucleotides, the CDR3 is TGTGCCAGCAGCTTAAGGCCCCGGGGCACCGGGGAGCTGTTTTTT. Encoded protein: CASSLRPRGTGELFF.

The V and J genes are TRBV7-6 and TRBJ2-3; perhaps TRBD2 as D (6 bases). The V gene's germline CDR1 is SGHVS and CDR2 FNYEAQ. V gave up 5 bases and J gave up 5 bases, with 8 bases separating them. CDR3 length: 12 residues. This CDR3 reads CASSRRGDTQYF. The CDR3 DNA reads as TGTGCCAGCAGCAGGAGGGGAGATACGCAGTATTTT.

This clone was detected only once. This rearrangement joins TRBV5-4 to TRBJ2-7; possibly TRBD1 or TRBD2 for D (5 bases each). This CDR3 is 17 amino acids long. The germline V gene has CDR1 SGHNT and CDR2 YYREEE (reference sequence). V lost 4 bases and J 0 bases, leaving 20 bases between the germline ends. Written as DNA, the CDR3 is TGTGCCAGCAGCCGACCGGCCCTCGGGACGTCCTCCTACGAGCAGTACTTC. Protein: CASSRPALGTSSYEQYF.

Note on this clone: In the same sample, other DNA sequences code for this CDR3. The chain employs TRBV28 and TRBJ2-2, with D uncertain. Per germline, CDR1 MDHEN and CDR2 SYDVKM. Trimming cost V 3 bases and J 2 bases, with 7 bases left between them. This CDR3 is built from 14 residues. For the CDR3, the DNA is TGTGCCAGCAGTTTGGCAGGAAACACCGGGGAGCTGTTTTTT. Its protein product is CASSLAGNTGELFF.

This clone turned up a few times. The V and J genes are TRBV18 and TRBJ2-3, with TRBD2 matching over 10 bases. The J segment lost 9 bases and the V segment lost 3 bases, leaving 12 bases of the junction unmatched. This CDR3 is built from 16 residues. From germline, CDR1 is KGHSH and CDR2 LQKENI. The CDR3 bases are TGTGCCAGCTCACCCACTATAGCGGGAGGCTCCGGGACGCAGTATTTT. Translated, it gives CASSPTIAGGSGTQYF.

V is TRBV29-1 and J is TRBJ2-4; possibly TRBD1 for D (7 bases). This CDR3 comprises 13 residues. Germline V gene lookup returns CDR1 SQVTM and CDR2 ANQGSEA. The CDR3 loop is CSSGGTNGDIQYF. The CDR3 bases are TGCAGTTCAGGGGGGACCAATGGGGACATTCAGTACTTC.

CDR3 region: CASSDRGRSYEQYF. CDR3 bases: TGTGCCAGCAGTGACAGGGGGCGCTCCTACGAGCAGTACTTC. V and J are TRBV6-1 and TRBJ2-7, with 8 positions matching TRBD1. The CDR3 has 14 amino acids. Germline loops: CDR1 MNHNS, CDR2 SASEGT. The junction had 1 base not matched to a gene; V was cut back by 3 bases and J by 0 bases.